A single sample gave rise to the 7 T cell receptor beta chains below, sequenced in a study of blood T cells in healthy people across ages. With a J-beta primer mix and a sample-barcoded 5' primer, a second PCR ran about 7 to 11 cycles. TCRdb reprocessed the 5' RACE reads with MiXCR, giving one entry per CDR3 protein. The sample has fewer than 950,000 distinct CDR3 sequences; roughly 53% are singletons. The specimen sequenced was blood. These receptors all stem from a man older than 75 in good health.

J is TRBJ2-7 and V is TRBV28; no clear D. Per the germline V gene, CDR1 is MDHEN and CDR2 is SYDVKM. The V end lost 2 bases, the J end lost 6 bases, and 11 bases lay between the germline ends. CDR3 size: 13 residues. Here the CDR3 reads CASSLTAPGEQYF. The CDR3 DNA follows: TGTGCCAGCAGTTTAACAGCCCCCGGCGAGCAGTACTTC.

This chain joins TRBV5-1 and TRBJ2-3; the D is unclear. The germline V gene encodes CDR1 SGHRS and CDR2 YFSETQ. This CDR3 contains 13 residues. The V end was cut by 0 bases, the J end by 4 bases, with 6 bases between. The CDR3 DNA reads as TGCGCCAGCAGCTTGGACTCCTCAGATACGCAGTATTTT. Residues: CASSLDSSDTQYF.

This clonotype was detected a few times. This chain uses TRBV28 with TRBJ2-7; 15 bases map to TRBD2. Looked up from germline, CDR1 is MDHEN and CDR2 is SYDVKM. V was clipped by 5 bases and J by 6 bases; unmatched bases: 5. CDR3 length equals 15 residues. CDR3 sequence (DNA): TGTGCCAGCAGTCCCAGGACTAGCGGGAGGGGCGAGCAGTACTTC. Translated: CASSPRTSGRGEQYF.

The CDR3, as DNA: TGTGCCAGCAGTTCGAGAGGATGGCAGCTAAAAAACATTCAGTACTTC. As protein: CASSSRGWQLKNIQYF. The chain joins TRBV27 to TRBJ2-7, with D hard to call. The end of the DNA aligns better with TRBJ2-4, so the J call may be wrong. The CDR3 extends over 16 amino acids. In germline, CDR1 is MNHEY, CDR2 SMNVEV (reference sequence).

The rearrangement links TRBV5-1 to TRBJ1-2; 8 bases are shared with TRBD1. Unmatched junction bases numbered 5, after V lost 3 bases and J lost 7 bases. In germline, CDR1 is SGHRS, CDR2 YFSETQ. The CDR3 sequence is 13 residues long. CDR3 in amino acids: CASSSGQGSGYTF. CDR3 nucleotides: TGCGCCAGCAGCTCCGGACAGGGATCTGGCTACACCTTC.

This clonotype has a handful of counts. J is TRBJ1-4 and V is TRBV11-3; D not certain. The length of the CDR3 is 12 residues. In germline, CDR1 is SGHNT, CDR2 YENEEA. V gave up 5 bases and J gave up 4 bases, with 5 bases separating them. CDR3 residues: CASSAHNEKLFF. Here the CDR3 DNA reads TGTGCCAGCAGCGCCCATAATGAAAAACTGTTTTTT.

V is TRBV29-1 and J is TRBJ2-5; the match to TRBD2 covers 9 bases. Trimming at V came to 8 bases and at J to 9 bases, leaving 13 bases not matched to a gene. The germline CDR1 and CDR2 sequences are SQVTM and ANQGSEA. The CDR3 loop spans 13 amino acids. CDR3 nucleotide sequence: TGCAGCCAACAGGGACCAGCGGGAGGAGCCCAGTACTTC. It encodes CSQQGPAGGAQYF. The variable domain in full, completed from reference TRBV29-1 and TRBJ2-5, reads SAVISQKPSRDICQRGTSLTIQCQVDSQVTMMFWYRQQPGQSLTLIATANQGSEATYESGFVIDKFPISRPNLTFSTLTVSNMSPEDSSIYLCSQQGPAGGAQYFGPGTRLLVL.